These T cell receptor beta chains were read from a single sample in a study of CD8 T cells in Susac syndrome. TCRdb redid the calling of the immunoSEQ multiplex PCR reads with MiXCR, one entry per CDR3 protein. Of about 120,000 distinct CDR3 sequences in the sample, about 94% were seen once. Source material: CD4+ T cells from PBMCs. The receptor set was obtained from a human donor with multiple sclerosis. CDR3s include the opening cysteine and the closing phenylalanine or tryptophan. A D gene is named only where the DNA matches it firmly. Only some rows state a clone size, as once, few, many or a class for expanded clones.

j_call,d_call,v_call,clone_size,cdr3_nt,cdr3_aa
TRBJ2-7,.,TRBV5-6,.,TGTGCCAGCAGCTCGAGGGACGAGCAGTACTTC,CASSSRDEQYF
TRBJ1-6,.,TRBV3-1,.,TGTGCCAGCAGCCAAGATCGGTTTCCCTGGCAGGGTGACAATTCACCCCTCCACTTT,CASSQDRFPWQGDNSPLHF
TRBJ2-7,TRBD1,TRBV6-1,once,TGTGCCAGCAGCCCGGGACAGGGGGGACTAGTCCTCTACGAGCAGTACTTC,CASSPGQGGLVLYEQYF
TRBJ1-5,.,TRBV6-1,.,TGTGCCAGCAGGCCGCGATCCTTGACCCTCAATCAGCCCCAGCATTTT,CASRPRSLTLNQPQHF
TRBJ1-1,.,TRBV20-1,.,TGCAGTGCTAGAGGGTTTAGGGGAGAGAACACTGAAGCTTTCTTT,CSARGFRGENTEAFF
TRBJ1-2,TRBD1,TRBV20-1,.,TGCAGTGCTAGGAGGGGACAGGGAGGGCCCTATGGCTACACCTTC,CSARRGQGGPYGYTF
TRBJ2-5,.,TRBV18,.,TGTGCCAGCTCACCCATCAGGGGAGGGCCGGAAGAGACCCAGTACTTC,CASSPIRGGPEETQYF
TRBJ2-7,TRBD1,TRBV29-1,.,TGCAGCGGTATAACAGGGGGTAGCGGCGAGCAGTACTTC,CSGITGGSGEQYF
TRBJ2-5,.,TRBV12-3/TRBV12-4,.,TGTGCCAGCAGTTTAATGGCAGGGAGGTCGGAGACCCAGTACTTC,CASSLMAGRSETQYF
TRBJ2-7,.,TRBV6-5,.,TGTGCCAGCAGTTTTTCCACAAAACTAGGGGGGGCGTTTTACGAGCAGTACTTC,CASSFSTKLGGAFYEQYF
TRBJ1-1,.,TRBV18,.,TGTGCCAGCTCACCGACAGTGGGGAACACTGAAGCTTTCTTT,CASSPTVGNTEAFF
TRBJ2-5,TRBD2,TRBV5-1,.,TGCGCCAGCAGCACGGCAGCTAGCGGGACAGAGACCCAGTACTTC,CASSTAASGTETQYF
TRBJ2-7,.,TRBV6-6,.,TGTGCCAGCAGTTACTCGGCTACGGTAGGAGGCTACGAGCAGTACTTC,CASSYSATVGGYEQYF
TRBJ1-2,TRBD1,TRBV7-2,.,TGTGCCAGCAGCTTAGATTGGCAGGGGGCGCGAGGCTACACCTTC,CASSLDWQGARGYTF
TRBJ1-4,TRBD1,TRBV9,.,TGTGCCAGCAGCGGCGGACAGGGCCTTAATGAAAAACTGTTTTTT,CASSGGQGLNEKLFF
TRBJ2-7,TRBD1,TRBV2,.,TGTGCCAGCAGTCGCGATGGGACAGGGCACGAGCAGTACTTC,CASSRDGTGHEQYF
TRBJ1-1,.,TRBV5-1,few,TGCGCCAGCAGCCAAGACGGCAGAGTGAACACTGAAGCTTTCTTT,CASSQDGRVNTEAFF
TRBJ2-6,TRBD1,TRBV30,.,TGTGCCTGGAGCCTCGACAGGGTTGGGGCCAACGTCCTGACTTTC,CAWSLDRVGANVLTF
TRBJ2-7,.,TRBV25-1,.,TGTGCCACGACTAGATGGGGGGCAGGATCCTACGAGCAGTACTTC,CATTRWGAGSYEQYF
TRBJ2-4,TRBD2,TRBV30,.,TGTGCCTGGAGTGTAGGGCTAGCGGGAGGGCGAAACCCGGGGAACATTCAGTACTTC,CAWSVGLAGGRNPGNIQYF
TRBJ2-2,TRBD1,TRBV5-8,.,TGTGCCAGCAGCTTGGTGCCAGGGGGCTCAACCGGGGAGCTGTTTTTT,CASSLVPGGSTGELFF
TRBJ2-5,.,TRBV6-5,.,TGTGCCAGCAGATCACTACAGGGCGGGGAGACCCAGTACTTC,CASRSLQGGETQYF
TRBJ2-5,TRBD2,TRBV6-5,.,TGTGCCAGCAGTTTCGATAACCGGGACGGGAGGCCGGAGACCCAGTACTTC,CASSFDNRDGRPETQYF
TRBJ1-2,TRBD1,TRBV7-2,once,TGTGCCAGCAGCCAAAACAGGGACAGGGGTGGCTACACCTTC,CASSQNRDRGGYTF
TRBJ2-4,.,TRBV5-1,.,TGCGCCAGCAGCTTGGTACAGGGCGTGAGGTGGGACATTCAGTACTTC,CASSLVQGVRWDIQYF
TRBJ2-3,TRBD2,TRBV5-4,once,TGTGCCAGCAGCCCAGAACTAGCGGGGGCTATCGGAGATACGCAGTATTTT,CASSPELAGAIGDTQYF
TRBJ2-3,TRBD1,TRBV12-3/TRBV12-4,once,TGTGCCAGCAACCCCTCGGGACAGGGGACCGATACGCAGTATTTT,CASNPSGQGTDTQYF
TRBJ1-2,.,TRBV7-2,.,TGTGCCAGCAGCTTACAAGGGATCGGCTACACCTTC,CASSLQGIGYTF
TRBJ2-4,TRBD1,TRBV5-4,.,TGTGCCAGCTCCCCCCCAGGGGGCTTTGCCAAAAACATTCAGTACTTC,CASSPPGGFAKNIQYF
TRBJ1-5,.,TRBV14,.,TGTGCCAGCAGCCAAGACAGGGTTCAGCCCCAGCATTTT,CASSQDRVQPQHF
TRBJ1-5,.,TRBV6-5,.,TGTGCCAGCAGTGCCCGACAGTCTCATCAGCCCCAGCATTTT,CASSARQSHQPQHF
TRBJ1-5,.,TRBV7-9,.,TGTGCCAGCAGCCCGGGCCCAGCGGGCAATCAGCCCCAGCATTTT,CASSPGPAGNQPQHF
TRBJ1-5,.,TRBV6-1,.,TGTGCCAGCAGTAACTGGGGCAATCAGCCCCAGCATTTT,CASSNWGNQPQHF
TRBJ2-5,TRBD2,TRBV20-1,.,TGCAGTGCTCTTAGACTAGCGGCTAACCAAGAGACCCAGTACTTC,CSALRLAANQETQYF
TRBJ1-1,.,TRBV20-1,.,TGCAGTGCTAAACCCGGGGCTACTGAAGCTTTCTTT,CSAKPGATEAFF
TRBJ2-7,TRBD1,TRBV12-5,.,TGTGCTAGTGCCCCTTTTGACAGGGCCTTAAACGAGCAGTACTTC,CASAPFDRALNEQYF
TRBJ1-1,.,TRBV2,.,TGTGCCAGCAGCCCCAGAATGAACAGTGAAGCTTTCTTT,CASSPRMNSEAFF
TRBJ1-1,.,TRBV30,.,TGTGCCTGGATCGTACCGGGACACCTGAACACTGAAGCTTTCTTT,CAWIVPGHLNTEAFF
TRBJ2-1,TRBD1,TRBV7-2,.,TGTGCCAGCAGCCCAGACAGGGTTGAGCAGTTCTTC,CASSPDRVEQFF
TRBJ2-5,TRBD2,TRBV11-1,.,TGTGCCAGCAGCCCCCCCAAGCGGGGTTTGGAGACCCAGTACTTC,CASSPPKRGLETQYF
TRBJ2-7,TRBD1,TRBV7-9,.,TGTGCCAGCAGCCACGGGGACAGGGGCCTGGTGAGCAAGCACTTC,CASSHGDRGLVSKHF
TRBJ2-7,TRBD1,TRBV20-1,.,TGCAGTGCTAGTAGCCGGGACAGGGGTCTCTACGAGCAGTACTTC,CSASSRDRGLYEQYF
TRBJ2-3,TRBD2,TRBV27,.,TGTGCCAGCTCGCCCAGCGGGGGCCCAGATACGCAGTATTTT,CASSPSGGPDTQYF
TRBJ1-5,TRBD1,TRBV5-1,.,TGCGCCAGCAGCCCACTCCAGGGGGATCAGCCCCAGCATTTT,CASSPLQGDQPQHF
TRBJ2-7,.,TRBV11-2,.,TGTGCCAGCAGCTTAGGTGACATCACGGGCTCCTACGAGCAGTACTTC,CASSLGDITGSYEQYF
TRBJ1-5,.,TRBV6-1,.,TGTGCCAGCAGTGAAGAGGCGGCAATCAGGGCCCAGCATTTT,CASSEEAAIRAQHF
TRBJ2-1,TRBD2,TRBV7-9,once,TGTGCCAGCAGCTCGGGACTAGCGGGGGGCGACAATGAGCAGTTCTTC,CASSSGLAGGDNEQFF
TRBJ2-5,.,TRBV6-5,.,TGTGCCAGCAGTTACGATCGCCGGGGGACCCAGTACTTC,CASSYDRRGTQYF
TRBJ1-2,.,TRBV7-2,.,TGTGCCAGCAGCTTGGACTCCGACTATGGCTACACCTTC,CASSLDSDYGYTF
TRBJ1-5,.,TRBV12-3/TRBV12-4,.,TGTGCCAGCAGTTACGGGACACACAATCAGCCCCAGCATTTT,CASSYGTHNQPQHF